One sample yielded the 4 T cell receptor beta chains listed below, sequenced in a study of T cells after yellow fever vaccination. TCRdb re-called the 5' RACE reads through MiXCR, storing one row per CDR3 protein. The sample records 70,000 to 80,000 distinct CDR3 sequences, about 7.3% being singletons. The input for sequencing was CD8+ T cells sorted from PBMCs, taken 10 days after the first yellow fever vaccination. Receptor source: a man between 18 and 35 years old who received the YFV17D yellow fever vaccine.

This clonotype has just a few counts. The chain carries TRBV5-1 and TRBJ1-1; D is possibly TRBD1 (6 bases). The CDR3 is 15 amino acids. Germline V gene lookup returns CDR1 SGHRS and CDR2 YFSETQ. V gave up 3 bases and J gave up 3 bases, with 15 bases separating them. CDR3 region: CASSWGAGADTEAFF. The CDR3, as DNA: TGCGCCAGCAGCTGGGGGGCAGGGGCGGACACTGAAGCTTTCTTT.

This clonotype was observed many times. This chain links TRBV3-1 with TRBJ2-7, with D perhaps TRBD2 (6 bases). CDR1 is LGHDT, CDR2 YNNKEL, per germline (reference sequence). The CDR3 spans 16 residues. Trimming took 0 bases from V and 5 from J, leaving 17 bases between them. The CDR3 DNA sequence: TGTGCCAGCAGCCAAGAAGGAGGGAACACATTGGACGAGCAGTACTTC. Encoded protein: CASSQEGGNTLDEQYF.

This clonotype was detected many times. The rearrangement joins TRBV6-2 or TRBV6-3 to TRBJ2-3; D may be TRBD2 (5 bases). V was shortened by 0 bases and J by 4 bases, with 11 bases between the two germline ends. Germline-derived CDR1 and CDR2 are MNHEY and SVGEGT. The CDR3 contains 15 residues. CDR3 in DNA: TGTGCCAGCAGTTACTCTTGGGAGATGTCAGATACGCAGTATTTT. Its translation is CASSYSWEMSDTQYF.

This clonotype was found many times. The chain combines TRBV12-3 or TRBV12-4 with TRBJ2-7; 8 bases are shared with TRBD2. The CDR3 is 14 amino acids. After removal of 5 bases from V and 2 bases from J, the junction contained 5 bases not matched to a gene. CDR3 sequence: CASSLSGETYEQYF. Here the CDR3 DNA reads TGTGCCAGCAGTCTTAGCGGGGAGACCTACGAGCAGTACTTC.